This T cell receptor beta chain was retrieved from a study of cytomegalovirus exposure and HLA in healthy donors. Study-level information: In a later analysis, it was reported that the approximately 120 validation repertoires had been produced on the same platform as the 666 repertoires belonging to the first cohort.

As concerns this clone: Its matching antigen is unknown.

Produced via immunoSEQ multiplex PCR; TCRdb's table is partial and in-frame only. Of about 130,000 clones listed, 75% to 90% are singletons. V was cut by 6 bases and J by 6 bases, with 14 bases left in between. The germline gives CDR1 SNHLY, CDR2 FYNNEI. The CDR3 runs to 14 residues. Regarding the study as a whole: According to the study, some 160 TCR beta chains were cytomegalovirus-associated. Confirmation was obtained in vitro that a few CMV-associated chains are specific for CMV antigens.

These donors were members of the 120-subject validation cohort, a group separate from the approximately 700-subject first cohort. The source of this sequence is a woman between 18 and 29 years old in good health and CMV-seronegative. The chain employs TRBV2 and TRBJ1-4; D possibly corresponds to TRBD1 (5 bases). Material: PBMCs. The CDR3 DNA reads TGTGCCAGCAGAACCGGGGGAGGCGATGAAAAACTGTTTTTT. Amino acid sequence: CASRTGGGDEKLFF.